Listed below are T cell receptor beta chains from one sample, sequenced in a study of identical twins. TCRdb re-called the 5' RACE reads through MiXCR, storing one row per CDR3 protein. This sample has roughly 500,000 distinct CDR3 sequences; approximately 22% occur once, and the top ten carry around 0.91%. The sample was also linked to a second study, of T cells expressing NK-cell markers.

The source material was CD4+ T cells sorted from blood. The receptor set was obtained from a woman younger than 30 in good health. The conserved cysteine and the conserved F or W are not part of the CDR3 here. Not every row has a clone size; where given, it reads once, few, many or a size class.

TRBV7-2,few,ASSPTLKRRTDTQY
TRBV5-6,few,ASSLALYSGRPTDTQY
TRBV6-1,few,ASSEVWVASGGAESEQF
TRBV2,many,ASSPNPGQGLLPY
TRBV6-2/TRBV6-3,-,ASSSEGRRNEQF
TRBV7-9,-,ASSTPGDISRAEQY
TRBV5-1,-,ASSPGGYFGF
TRBV20-1,many,SALTGANYGYT
TRBV20-1,few,SAKEGDLDQETQY
TRBV12-3/TRBV12-4,few,ASSWVGSEQY
TRBV5-1,many,ASSLGNSGANVLT
TRBV5-1,few,ASNDGGGNYGYT
TRBV6-1,-,ASSEYGGESGELF
TRBV11-2,few,ASSLNSGAHNEQF
TRBV20-1,-,SARDQGNTEAF
TRBV20-1,few,SRKPGYKETQY
TRBV3-1,-,ASQLAGALRTDTQY
TRBV12-3/TRBV12-4,-,ASRASGNPPQDTQY
TRBV11-2,-,ASSLYGFGTDTQY
TRBV20-1,-,SARDRVLNYEQY
TRBV29-1,-,SVEDQGVHEQY
TRBV29-1,few,SVVYPGAAKNIQY
TRBV7-9,-,ASSLWVGDEQY
TRBV12-3/TRBV12-4,-,ASWIQGSNLEQY
TRBV12-3/TRBV12-4,many,ATRGRTANYGYT
TRBV11-3,-,ASSSVGQGGSYNEQF
TRBV20-1,few,SAAKGGPNEQF
TRBV5-1,few,ASSLNGGIGELF
TRBV7-9,many,ASSLATSYEQY
TRBV6-1,few,ASAPGQSRSYT
TRBV7-9,-,ASSYAGASGRADEQF
TRBV5-5,-,ASSLVQSLPSYEQY
TRBV6-5,-,ASSYLGAGYT
TRBV10-3,few,ATFGGLSYEQY
TRBV6-1,few,ATSVRGGTEAF
TRBV9,few,ASSVDQGLAGFTGELF
TRBV4-3,few,ASSQEPPMRGTYNEQF
TRBV6-1,-,ASSGGHRQETQY
TRBV20-1,few,SVSGGLRDGYT
TRBV6-2/TRBV6-3,-,ASSPSTSGNYNEQF
TRBV12-3/TRBV12-4,many,ASSLTDEQY
TRBV30,-,ARKASGSSGELF
TRBV3-1,-,ASSQLAGQNEQF
TRBV4-1,once,ASSQGLAEGRETQY
TRBV7-6,many,ASSFRSAPAGVVDEQF
TRBV5-1,few,ASKEGSRHLGAETQY
TRBV3-1,few,ASRDSSRPSEQY
TRBV20-1,-,SVRPRSNQPQH
TRBV20-1,-,SAIPGLGGNTIY
TRBV27,once,ATRGHGNTGELF
TRBV7-2,-,ASSTYSRGETQY
TRBV12-3/TRBV12-4,-,ASSNGDSSYNEQF
TRBV5-1,few,ASSFSGTANTGELF
TRBV20-1,-,SASGWGGATDTQY
TRBV4-2,many,ASSQDYGKEAQH
TRBV20-1,once,SAEVPRTGRDEQF
TRBV9,once,ASSVGVVSYNEQF
TRBV29-1,few,SVVGGNTIY
TRBV6-2/TRBV6-3,few,ASSYSPGRGYT
TRBV3-1,-,ASSQVGHRTDTQY